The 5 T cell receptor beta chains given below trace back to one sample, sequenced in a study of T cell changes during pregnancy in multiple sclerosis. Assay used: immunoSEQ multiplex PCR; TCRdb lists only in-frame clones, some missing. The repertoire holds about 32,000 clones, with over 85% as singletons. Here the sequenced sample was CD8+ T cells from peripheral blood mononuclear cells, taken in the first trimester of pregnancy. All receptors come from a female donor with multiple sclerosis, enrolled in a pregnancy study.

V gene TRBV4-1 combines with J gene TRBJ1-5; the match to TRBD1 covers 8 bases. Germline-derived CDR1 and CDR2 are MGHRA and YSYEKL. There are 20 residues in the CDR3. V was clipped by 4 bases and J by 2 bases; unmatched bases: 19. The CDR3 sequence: CASSPRRGQGAPWGNQPQHF. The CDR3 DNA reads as TGCGCCAGCAGCCCAAGAAGGGGGCAGGGGGCGCCTTGGGGCAATCAGCCCCAGCATTTT.

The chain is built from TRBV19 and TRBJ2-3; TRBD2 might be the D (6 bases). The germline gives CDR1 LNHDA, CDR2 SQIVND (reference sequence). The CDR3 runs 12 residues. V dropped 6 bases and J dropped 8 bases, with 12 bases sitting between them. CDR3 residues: CASRDWGGTQYF. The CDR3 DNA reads TGTGCCAGTAGGGACTGGGGAGGTACGCAGTATTTT. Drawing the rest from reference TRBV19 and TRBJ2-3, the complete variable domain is DGGITQSPKYLFRKEGQNVTLSCEQNLNHDAMYWYRQDPGQGLRLIYYSQIVNDFQKGDIAEGYSVSREKKESFPLTVTSAQKNPTAFYLCASRDWGGTQYFGPGTRLTVL.

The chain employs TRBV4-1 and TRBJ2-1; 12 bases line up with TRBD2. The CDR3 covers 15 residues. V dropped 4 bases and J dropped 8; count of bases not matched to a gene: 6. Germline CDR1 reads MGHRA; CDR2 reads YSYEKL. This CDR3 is CASSPTSGSSDEQFF. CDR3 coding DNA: TGCGCCAGCAGCCCGACTAGCGGGAGTTCTGATGAGCAGTTCTTC.

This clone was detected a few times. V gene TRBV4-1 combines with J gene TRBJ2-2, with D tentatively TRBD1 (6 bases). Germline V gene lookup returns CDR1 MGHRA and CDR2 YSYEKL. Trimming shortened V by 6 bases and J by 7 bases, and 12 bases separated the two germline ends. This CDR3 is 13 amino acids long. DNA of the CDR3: TGCGCCAGCAGGCAAACCAGGGGCGGGGAGCTGTTTTTT. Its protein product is CASRQTRGGELFF.

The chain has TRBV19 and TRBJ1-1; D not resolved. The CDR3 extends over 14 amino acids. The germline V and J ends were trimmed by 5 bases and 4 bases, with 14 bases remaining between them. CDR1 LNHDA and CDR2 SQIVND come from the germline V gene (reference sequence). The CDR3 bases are TGTGCCAGTAGTCTGGGCACAAGTTCCACTGAAGCTTTCTTT. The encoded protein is CASSLGTSSTEAFF.